This T cell receptor beta chain originates from a study of a mutant IDH1 vaccine in newly diagnosed glioma. As for the study in general: Radiotherapy alone preceded vaccination by 4-6 weeks; alternatively, vaccination started with temozolomide cycles. Of the patients given treatment, around 60% were male and approximately 38% were female, and a mean age of about 44 years was recorded. Points from the study as a whole: Patients showed vaccine-induced immune responses at a rate of around 93%.

Noted time point: week 47, end of study. What each vaccine dose contained was 300 ug of mutant IDH1 20-mer peptide, accompanied by topical imiquimod. Tumors from donors were new WHO grade 3 or 4 IDH1-mutant astrocytomas with ATRX loss. Clones were read by immunoSEQ multiplex PCR, and TCRdb kept only the in-frame ones, dropping some. This sample has over 45,000 clones, with over 70% found just once. CDR1 and CDR2 from the germline V gene are MDHEN and SYDVKM. This CDR3 has 13 amino acids. The V end lost 3 bases, the J end lost 5 bases, and 10 bases lay between the germline ends. Notes on this clone: Its antigen is as yet unknown.

The TCR originated in a middle-aged man with glioma. The material sequenced was PBMCs, taken from a glioma patient whose treatment included an IDH1 peptide vaccine. J is TRBJ1-2 and V is TRBV28, with D maybe TRBD1 (5 bases). CDR3 amino acids: CASSLGQQYGYTF. DNA for the CDR3: TGTGCCAGCAGTTTGGGGCAGCAATATGGCTACACCTTC.